The source of this T cell receptor (beta chain) is a study of T cell repertoires in cytomegalovirus infection. Study at large: HLA-B-restricted CMV epitopes that are well studied were used alongside recently identified HLA-C-restricted ones. Carrying CMV and the relevant HLA type showed in public TCR beta signatures.

With V trimmed by 5 bases and J by 7 bases, 11 bases remained unmatched. Germline V gene data show CDR1 as SGHTA and CDR2 as FQGNSA. The CDR3 totals 15 residues. Only a few counts were recorded for this clonotype. Its antigen is undetermined. General study findings and limits: The cumulative frequency of public TCR beta families identified carriers of CMV plus the relevant HLA. CMV-specific TCR beta clonotypes restricted by HLA-C were the ones dominating the ex vivo response.

TCRdb re-called the reads with MiXCR, one entry per CDR3 protein. The profile shows roughly 570,000 distinct CDR3 sequences, approximately 40% of them singletons. This sequence joins TRBV7-2 and TRBJ2-5; 9 nucleotides agree with TRBD2. The sample was cultured PBMCs, taken from culture after CMV antigen stimulation. This sequence was found in a human donor in good health (CMV status not recorded). Some clones in this sample may be carry-over from other donors' samples. CDR3 loop: CASSPSGTRAGTQYF. CDR3 sequence (DNA): TGTGCCAGCAGCCCTAGCGGGACTAGGGCGGGGACCCAGTACTTC.